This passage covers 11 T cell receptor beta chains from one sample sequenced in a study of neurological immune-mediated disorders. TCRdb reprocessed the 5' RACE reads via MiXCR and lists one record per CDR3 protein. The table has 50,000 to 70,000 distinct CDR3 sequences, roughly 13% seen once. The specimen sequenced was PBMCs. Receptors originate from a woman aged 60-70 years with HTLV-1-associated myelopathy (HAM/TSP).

CDR3 in amino acids: CSVIHRDRGLETQYF. DNA of the CDR3: TGCAGTGTCATACACCGGGACAGGGGGCTGGAGACCCAGTACTTC. V is TRBV20-1 and J is TRBJ2-5; 12 bases match TRBD1. This CDR3 is built from 15 residues. Looked up from germline, CDR1 is DFQATT and CDR2 is SNEGSKA (reference sequence). V was pared by 7 bases and J by 5 bases, with 11 bases of the junction left unmatched.

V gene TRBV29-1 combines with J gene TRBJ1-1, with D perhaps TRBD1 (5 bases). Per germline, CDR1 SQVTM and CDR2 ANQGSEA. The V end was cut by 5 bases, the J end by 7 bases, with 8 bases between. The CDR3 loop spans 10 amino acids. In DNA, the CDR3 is TGCAGCGTTCTCGGGGGTGAAGCTTTCTTT. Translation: CSVLGGEAFF.

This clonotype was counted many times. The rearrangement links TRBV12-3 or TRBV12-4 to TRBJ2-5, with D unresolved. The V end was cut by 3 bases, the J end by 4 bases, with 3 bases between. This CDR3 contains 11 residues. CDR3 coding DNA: TGTGCCAGCAGTTTTGGAGAGACCCAGTACTTC. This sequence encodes CASSFGETQYF.

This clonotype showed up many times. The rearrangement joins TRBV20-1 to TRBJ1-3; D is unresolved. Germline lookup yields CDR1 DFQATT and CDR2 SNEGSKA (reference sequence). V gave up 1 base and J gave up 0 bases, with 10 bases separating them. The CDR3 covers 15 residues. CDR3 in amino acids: CSARGSMISGNTIYF. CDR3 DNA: TGCAGTGCTAGAGGATCAATGATCTCTGGAAACACCATATATTTT.

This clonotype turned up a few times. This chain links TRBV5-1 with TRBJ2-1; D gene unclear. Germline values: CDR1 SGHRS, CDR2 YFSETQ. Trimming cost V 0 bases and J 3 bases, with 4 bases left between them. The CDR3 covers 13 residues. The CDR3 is CASSLADYNEQFF. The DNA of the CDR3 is TGCGCCAGCAGCTTGGCAGACTACAATGAGCAGTTCTTC.

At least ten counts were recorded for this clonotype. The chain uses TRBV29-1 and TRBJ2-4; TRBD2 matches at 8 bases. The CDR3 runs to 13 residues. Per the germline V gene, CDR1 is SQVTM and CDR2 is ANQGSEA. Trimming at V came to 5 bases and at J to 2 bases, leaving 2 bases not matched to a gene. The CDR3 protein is CSVLSGTKNIQYF. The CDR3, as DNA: TGCAGCGTTCTTAGCGGGACCAAAAACATTCAGTACTTC. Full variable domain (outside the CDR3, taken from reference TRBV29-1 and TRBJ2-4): SAVISQKPSRDICQRGTSLTIQCQVDSQVTMMFWYRQQPGQSLTLIATANQGSEATYESGFVIDKFPISRPNLTFSTLTVSNMSPEDSSIYLCSVLSGTKNIQYFGAGTRLSVL.

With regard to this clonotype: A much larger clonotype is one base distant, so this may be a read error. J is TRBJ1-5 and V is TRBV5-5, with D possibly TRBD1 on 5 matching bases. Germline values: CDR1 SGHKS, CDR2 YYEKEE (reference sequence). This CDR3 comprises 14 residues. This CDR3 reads CANSPGTADQPQHF. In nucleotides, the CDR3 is TGTGCCAACAGCCCCGGGACGGCTGATCAGCCCCAGCATTTT.

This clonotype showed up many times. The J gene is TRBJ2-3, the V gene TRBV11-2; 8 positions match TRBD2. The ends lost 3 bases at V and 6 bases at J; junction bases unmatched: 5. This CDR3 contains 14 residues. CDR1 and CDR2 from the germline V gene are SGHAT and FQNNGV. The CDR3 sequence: CASSLSAGGDTQYF. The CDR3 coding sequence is TGTGCCAGCAGCTTGTCCGCGGGAGGCGATACGCAGTATTTT.

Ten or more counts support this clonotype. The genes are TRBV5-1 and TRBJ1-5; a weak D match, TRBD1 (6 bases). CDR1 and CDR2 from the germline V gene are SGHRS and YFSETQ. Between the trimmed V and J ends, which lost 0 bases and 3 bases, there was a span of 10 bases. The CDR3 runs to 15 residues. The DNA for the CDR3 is TGCGCCAGCAGCTTGGAAACGGGGGCCAATCAGCCCCAGCATTTT. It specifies CASSLETGANQPQHF.

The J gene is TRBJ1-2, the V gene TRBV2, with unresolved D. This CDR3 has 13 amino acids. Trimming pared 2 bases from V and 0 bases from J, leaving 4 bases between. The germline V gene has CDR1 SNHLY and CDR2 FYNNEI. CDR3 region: CASSERPNYGYTF. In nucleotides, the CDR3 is TGTGCCAGCAGTGAACGTCCTAACTATGGCTACACCTTC.

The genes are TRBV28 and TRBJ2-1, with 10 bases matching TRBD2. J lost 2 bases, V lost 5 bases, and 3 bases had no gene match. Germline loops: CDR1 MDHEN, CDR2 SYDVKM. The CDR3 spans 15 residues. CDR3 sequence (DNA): TGTGCCAGCAGTCTACTAGCGGGGACCTACAATGAGCAGTTCTTC. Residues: CASSLLAGTYNEQFF.